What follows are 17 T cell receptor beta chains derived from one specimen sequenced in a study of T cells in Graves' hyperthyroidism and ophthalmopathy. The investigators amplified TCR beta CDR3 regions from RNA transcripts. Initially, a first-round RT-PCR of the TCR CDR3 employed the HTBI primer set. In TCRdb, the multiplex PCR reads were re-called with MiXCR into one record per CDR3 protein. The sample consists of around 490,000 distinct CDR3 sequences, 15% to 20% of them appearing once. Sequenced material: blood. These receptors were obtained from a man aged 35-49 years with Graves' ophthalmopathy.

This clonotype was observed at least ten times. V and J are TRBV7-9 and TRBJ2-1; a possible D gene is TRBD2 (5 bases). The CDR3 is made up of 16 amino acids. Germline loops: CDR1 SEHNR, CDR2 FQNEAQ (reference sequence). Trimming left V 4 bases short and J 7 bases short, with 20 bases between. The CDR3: CASSSSTGELYNEQFF. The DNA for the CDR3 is TGTGCCAGCAGCTCCAGCACCGGGGAGTTGTATAATGAGCAGTTCTTC.

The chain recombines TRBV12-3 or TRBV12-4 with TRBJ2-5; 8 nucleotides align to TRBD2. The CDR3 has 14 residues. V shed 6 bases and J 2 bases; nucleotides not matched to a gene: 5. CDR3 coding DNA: TGTGCCAGCAGGGGAACTAGCGGACAAGAGACCCAGTACTTC. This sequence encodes CASRGTSGQETQYF.

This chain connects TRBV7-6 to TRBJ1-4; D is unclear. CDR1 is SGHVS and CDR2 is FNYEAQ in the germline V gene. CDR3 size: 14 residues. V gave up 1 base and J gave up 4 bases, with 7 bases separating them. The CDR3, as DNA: TGTGCCAGCAGCTTAGGGAACTATAATGAAAAACTGTTTTTT. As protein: CASSLGNYNEKLFF. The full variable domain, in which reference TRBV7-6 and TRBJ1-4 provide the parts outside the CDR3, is GAGVSQSPRYKVTKRGQDVALRCDPISGHVSLYWYRQALGQGPEFLTYFNYEAQQDKSGLPNDRFSAERPEGSISTLTIQRTEQRDSAMYRCASSLGNYNEKLFFGSGTQLSVL.

CDR3 DNA: TGCGCCAGCAGCCAATTGGGGCTAGCGGGGGCAGATACGCAGTATTTT. Protein: CASSQLGLAGADTQYF. V gene TRBV4-1 combines with J gene TRBJ2-3; 10 bases match TRBD2. In germline, CDR1 is MGHRA, CDR2 YSYEKL. The CDR3 covers 16 residues. J gave up 4 bases and V 2 bases, and 6 bases lay outside the gene matches.

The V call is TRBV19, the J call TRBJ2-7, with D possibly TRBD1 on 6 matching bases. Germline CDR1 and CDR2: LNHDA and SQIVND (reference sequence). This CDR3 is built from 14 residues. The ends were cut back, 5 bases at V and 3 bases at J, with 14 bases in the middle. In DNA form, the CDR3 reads TGTGCCAGTAGTCATGGGGGCATCGTCTACGAGCAGTACTTC. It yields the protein CASSHGGIVYEQYF. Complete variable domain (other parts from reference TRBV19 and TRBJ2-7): DGGITQSPKYLFRKEGQNVTLSCEQNLNHDAMYWYRQDPGQGLRLIYYSQIVNDFQKGDIAEGYSVSREKKESFPLTVTSAQKNPTAFYLCASSHGGIVYEQYFGPGTRLTVT.

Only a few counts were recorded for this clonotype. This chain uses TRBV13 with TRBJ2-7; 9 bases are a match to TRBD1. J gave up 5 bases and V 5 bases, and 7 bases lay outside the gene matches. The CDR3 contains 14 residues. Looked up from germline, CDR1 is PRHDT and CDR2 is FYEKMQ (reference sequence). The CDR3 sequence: CASSARDRVHEQYF. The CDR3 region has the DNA TGTGCCAGCAGCGCCCGGGACAGGGTCCACGAGCAGTACTTC.

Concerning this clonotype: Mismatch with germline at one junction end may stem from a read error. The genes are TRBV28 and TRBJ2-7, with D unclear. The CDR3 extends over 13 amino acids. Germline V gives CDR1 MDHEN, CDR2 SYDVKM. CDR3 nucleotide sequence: TGTGCCAGCAGCCTCCCGCCCTCCAACGAGCAGTACTTC. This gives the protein CASSLPPSNEQYF.

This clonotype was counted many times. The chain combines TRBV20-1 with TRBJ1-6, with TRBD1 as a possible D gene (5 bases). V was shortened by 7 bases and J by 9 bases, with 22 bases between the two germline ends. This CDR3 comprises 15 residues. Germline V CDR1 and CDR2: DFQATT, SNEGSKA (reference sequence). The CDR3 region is CSGTSQLYEGSPLHF. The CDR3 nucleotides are TGCAGTGGGACATCGCAATTATACGAGGGTTCACCCCTCCACTTT.

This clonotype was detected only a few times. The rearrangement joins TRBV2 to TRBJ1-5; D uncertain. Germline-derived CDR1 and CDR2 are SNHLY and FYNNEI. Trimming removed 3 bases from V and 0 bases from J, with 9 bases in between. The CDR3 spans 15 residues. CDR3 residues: CASSEFSDSNQPQHF. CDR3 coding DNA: TGTGCCAGCAGTGAGTTTTCAGATAGCAATCAGCCCCAGCATTTT.

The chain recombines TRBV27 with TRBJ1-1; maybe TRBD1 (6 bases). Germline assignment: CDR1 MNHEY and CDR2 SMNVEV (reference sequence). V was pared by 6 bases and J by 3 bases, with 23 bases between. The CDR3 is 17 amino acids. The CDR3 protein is CASSPTLGGVKDTEAFF. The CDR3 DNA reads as TGTGCCAGCAGCCCCACTTTAGGGGGGGTCAAGGACACTGAAGCTTTCTTT.

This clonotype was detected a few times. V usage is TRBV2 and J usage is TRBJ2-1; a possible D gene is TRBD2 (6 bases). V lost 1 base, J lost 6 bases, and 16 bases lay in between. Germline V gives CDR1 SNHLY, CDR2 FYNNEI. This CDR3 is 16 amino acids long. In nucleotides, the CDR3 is TGTGCCAGCAGTGAAGGGGCGGGACCCAATCTCAATGAGCAGTTCTTC. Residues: CASSEGAGPNLNEQFF.

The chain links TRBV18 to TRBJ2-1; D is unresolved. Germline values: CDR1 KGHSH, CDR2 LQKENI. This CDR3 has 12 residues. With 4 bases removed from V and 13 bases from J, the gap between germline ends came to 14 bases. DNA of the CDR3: TGTGCCAGCTCACTTAGGTTAGCCACTCAGTTCTTC. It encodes CASSLRLATQFF.

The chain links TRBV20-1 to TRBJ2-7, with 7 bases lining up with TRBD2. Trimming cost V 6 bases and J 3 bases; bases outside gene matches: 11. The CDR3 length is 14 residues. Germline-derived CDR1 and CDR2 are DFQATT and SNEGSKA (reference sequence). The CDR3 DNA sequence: TGCAGTGCGGAGGGCGGGAGCCGCGACTACGAGCAGTACTTC. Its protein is CSAEGGSRDYEQYF.

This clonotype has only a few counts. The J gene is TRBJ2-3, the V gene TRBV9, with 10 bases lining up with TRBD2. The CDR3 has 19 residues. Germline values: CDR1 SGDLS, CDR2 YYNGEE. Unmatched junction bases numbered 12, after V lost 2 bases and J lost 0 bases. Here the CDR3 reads CASSVGPGLASTSTDTQYF. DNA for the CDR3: TGTGCCAGCAGCGTCGGTCCGGGACTAGCGTCTACTAGCACAGATACGCAGTATTTT.

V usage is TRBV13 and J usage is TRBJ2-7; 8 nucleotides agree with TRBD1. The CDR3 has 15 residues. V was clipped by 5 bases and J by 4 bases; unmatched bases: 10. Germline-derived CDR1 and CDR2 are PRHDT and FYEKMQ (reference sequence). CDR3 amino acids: CASSLTPQGVYEQYF. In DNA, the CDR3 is TGTGCCAGCAGCCTAACCCCACAGGGGGTGTACGAGCAGTACTTC.

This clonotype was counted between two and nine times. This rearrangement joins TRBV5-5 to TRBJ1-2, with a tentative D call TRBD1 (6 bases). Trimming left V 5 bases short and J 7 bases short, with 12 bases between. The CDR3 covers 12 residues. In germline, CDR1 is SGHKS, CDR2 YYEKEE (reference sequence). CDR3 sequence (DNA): TGTGCCAGCAGTCAACAGGGTGCTGGCTACACCTTC. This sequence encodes CASSQQGAGYTF.

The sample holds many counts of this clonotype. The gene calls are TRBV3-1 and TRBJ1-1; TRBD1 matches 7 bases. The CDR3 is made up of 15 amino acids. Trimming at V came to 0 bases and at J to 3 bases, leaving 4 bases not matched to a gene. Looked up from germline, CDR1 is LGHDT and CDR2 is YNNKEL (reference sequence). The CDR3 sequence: CASSQDFQGDTEAFF. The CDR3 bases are TGTGCCAGCAGCCAAGACTTCCAGGGGGACACTGAAGCTTTCTTT.